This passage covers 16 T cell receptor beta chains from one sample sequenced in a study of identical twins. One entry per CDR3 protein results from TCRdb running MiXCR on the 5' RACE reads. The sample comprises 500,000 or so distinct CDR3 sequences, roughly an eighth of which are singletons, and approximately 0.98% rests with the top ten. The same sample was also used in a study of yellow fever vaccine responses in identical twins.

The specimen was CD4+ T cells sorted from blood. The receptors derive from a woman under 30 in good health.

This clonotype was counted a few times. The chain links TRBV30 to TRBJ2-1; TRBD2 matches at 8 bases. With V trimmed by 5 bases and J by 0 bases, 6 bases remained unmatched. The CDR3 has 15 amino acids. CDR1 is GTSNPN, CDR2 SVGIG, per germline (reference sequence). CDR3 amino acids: CAWGRGGSSYNEQFF. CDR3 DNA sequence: TGTGCCTGGGGCCGGGGGGGAAGCTCCTACAATGAGCAGTTCTTC.

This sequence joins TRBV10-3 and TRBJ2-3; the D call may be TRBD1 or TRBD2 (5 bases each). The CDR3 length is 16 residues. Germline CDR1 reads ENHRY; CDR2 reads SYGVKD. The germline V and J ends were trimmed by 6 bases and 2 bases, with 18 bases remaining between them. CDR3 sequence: CAIRGPRGRSTDTQYF. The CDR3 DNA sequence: TGTGCCATCAGGGGACCTAGAGGGAGATCCACAGATACGCAGTATTTT.

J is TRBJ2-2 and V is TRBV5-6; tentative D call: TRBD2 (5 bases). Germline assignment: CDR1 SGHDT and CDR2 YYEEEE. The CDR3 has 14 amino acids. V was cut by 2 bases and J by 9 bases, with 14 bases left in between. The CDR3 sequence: CASSLPGMGRELFF. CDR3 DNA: TGTGCCAGCAGCTTACCGGGGATGGGCAGGGAGCTGTTTTTT.

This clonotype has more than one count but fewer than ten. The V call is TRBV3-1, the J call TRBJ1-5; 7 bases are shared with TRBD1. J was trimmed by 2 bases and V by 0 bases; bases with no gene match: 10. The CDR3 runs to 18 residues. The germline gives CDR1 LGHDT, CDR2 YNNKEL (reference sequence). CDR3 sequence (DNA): TGTGCCAGCAGCCAAGACCCGGGACAGAGGCTCGGCAATCAGCCCCAGCATTTT. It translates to CASSQDPGQRLGNQPQHF.

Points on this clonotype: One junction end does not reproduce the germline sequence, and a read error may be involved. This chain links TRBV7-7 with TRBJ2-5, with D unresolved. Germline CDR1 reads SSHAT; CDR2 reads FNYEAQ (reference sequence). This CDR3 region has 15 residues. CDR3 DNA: TGTGCTAGCAGTAAATTCTCGGGTATCCAAGAGACCCAGTACTTC. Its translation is CASSKFSGIQETQYF.

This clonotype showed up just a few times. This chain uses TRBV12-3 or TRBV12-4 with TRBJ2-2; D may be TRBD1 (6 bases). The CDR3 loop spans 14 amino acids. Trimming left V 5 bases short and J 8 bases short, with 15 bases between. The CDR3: CASSPEFGQGELFF. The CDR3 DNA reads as TGTGCCAGCAGTCCCGAATTTGGACAGGGGGAGCTGTTTTTT.

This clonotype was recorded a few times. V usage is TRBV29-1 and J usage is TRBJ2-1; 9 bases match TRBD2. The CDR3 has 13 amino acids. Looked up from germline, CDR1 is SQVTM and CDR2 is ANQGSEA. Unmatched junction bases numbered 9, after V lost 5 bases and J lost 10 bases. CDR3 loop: CSVSASGISEQFF. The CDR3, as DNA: TGCAGCGTTTCGGCTAGCGGGATCAGCGAGCAGTTCTTC.

CDR3 nucleotide sequence: TGTGCCAGCAAGACCCCGGGACAGACCTACGAGCAGTACTTC. Encoded protein: CASKTPGQTYEQYF. The chain combines TRBV28 with TRBJ2-7; 7 positions agree with TRBD1. Germline trimming cut 7 bases from V and 2 bases from J; bases unmatched to any gene: 8. Germline V gene lookup returns CDR1 MDHEN and CDR2 SYDVKM. The CDR3 runs 14 residues.

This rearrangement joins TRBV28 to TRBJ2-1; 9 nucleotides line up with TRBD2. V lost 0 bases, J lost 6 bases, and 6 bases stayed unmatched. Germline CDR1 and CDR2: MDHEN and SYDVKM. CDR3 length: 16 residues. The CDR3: CASSLWGGRAGNEQFF. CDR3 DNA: TGTGCCAGCAGTTTATGGGGCGGGAGGGCCGGCAATGAGCAGTTCTTC.

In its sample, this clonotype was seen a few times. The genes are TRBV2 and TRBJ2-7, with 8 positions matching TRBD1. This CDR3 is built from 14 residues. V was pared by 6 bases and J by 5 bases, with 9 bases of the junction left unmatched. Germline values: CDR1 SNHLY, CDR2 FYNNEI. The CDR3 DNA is TGTGCCAGCAGACCGGGACAGGCCCACGACGAGCAGTACTTC. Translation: CASRPGQAHDEQYF. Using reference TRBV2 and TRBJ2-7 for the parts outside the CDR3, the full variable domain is EPEVTQTPSHQVTQMGQEVILRCVPISNHLYFYWYRQILGQKVEFLVSFYNNEISEKSEIFDDQFSVERPDGSNFTLKIRSTKLEDSAMYFCASRPGQAHDEQYFGPGTRLTVT.

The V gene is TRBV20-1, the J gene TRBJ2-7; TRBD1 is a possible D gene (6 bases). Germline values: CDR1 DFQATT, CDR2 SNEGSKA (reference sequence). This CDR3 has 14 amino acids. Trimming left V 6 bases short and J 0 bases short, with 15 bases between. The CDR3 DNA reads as TGCAGTGCCGAAATACAGGGAGCCTCCTACGAGCAGTACTTC. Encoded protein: CSAEIQGASYEQYF.

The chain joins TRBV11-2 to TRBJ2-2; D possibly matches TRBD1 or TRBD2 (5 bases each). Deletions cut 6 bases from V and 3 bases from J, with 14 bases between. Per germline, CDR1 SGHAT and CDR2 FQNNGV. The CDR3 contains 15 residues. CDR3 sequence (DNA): TGTGCCAGCAGACCCGGGACGGATTACACCGGGGAGCTGTTTTTT. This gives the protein CASRPGTDYTGELFF.

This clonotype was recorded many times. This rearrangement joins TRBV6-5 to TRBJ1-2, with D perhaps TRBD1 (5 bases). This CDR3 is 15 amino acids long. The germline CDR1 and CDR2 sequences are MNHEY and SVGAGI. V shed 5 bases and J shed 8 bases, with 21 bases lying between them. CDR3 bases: TGTGCCAGCAGTGAAAGTACCGGGGCTACGGGCGGCTACACCTTC. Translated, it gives CASSESTGATGGYTF.

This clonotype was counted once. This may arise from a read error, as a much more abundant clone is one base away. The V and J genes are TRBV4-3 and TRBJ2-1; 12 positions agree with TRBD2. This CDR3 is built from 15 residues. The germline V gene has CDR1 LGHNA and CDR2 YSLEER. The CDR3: CASSPLAGGYNGQFF. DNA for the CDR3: TGCGCCAGCAGCCCCCTAGCGGGAGGGTACAATGGGCAGTTCTTC.

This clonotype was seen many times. CDR3 in DNA: TGTGCCAGCAGTCCAGGGGGGGGCGCGAACACTGAAGCTTTCTTT. Translated: CASSPGGGANTEAFF. The chain has TRBV12-3 or TRBV12-4 and TRBJ1-1, with 7 positions matching TRBD1. CDR3 length: 15 residues. The junction had 7 bases not matched to a gene; V was cut back by 5 bases and J by 1 base.

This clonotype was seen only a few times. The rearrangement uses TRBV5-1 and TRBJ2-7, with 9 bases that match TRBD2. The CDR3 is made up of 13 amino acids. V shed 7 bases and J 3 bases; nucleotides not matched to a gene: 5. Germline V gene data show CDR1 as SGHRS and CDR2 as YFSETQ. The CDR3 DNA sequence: TGCGCCAGCCGACTAGCGGATATCTACGAGCAGTACTTC. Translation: CASRLADIYEQYF.